The 8 T cell receptor beta chains in this list originate from one sample, sequenced in a study of graft-versus-host responses after intestinal transplantation. Sequencing used immunoSEQ multiplex PCR; TCRdb keeps in-frame clones, though not all of them. Here the sample spans about 47,000 clones, approximately 95% being singletons. The antigens for these receptors are not known. The specimen was unstimulated CD8+ T cells sorted from spleen or lymph node cells, collected before transplant. The receptor source for this set is a human donor who was the organ donor for an intestinal transplant.

The rearrangement links TRBV4-1 to TRBJ2-3; the match to TRBD2 covers 10 bases. CDR3 length: 15 amino acids. The trim removed 3 bases at V and 8 bases at J, leaving 8 bases unmatched. Germline V CDR1 and CDR2: MGHRA, YSYEKL. The CDR3 coding sequence is TGCGCCAGCAGCCACGCTAGCGGGGGCGAGGGTACGCAGTATTTT. This codes for CASSHASGGEGTQYF.

This sequence joins TRBV7-2 and TRBJ1-5, with 7 bases identical to TRBD1. CDR1 SGHTA and CDR2 FQGNSA come from the germline V gene. The CDR3 loop spans 13 amino acids. With 5 bases clipped from V and 4 bases from J, the junction kept 2 bases outside the gene matches. This chain's CDR3 is CASSGTENQPQHF. The CDR3 DNA follows: TGTGCCAGCAGCGGGACAGAGAATCAGCCCCAGCATTTT.

The V and J genes are TRBV6-1 and TRBJ2-1; no clear D gene. Trimming stripped 5 bases from V and 0 bases from J, with 11 bases between. CDR3 length: 15 amino acids. From germline, CDR1 is MNHNS and CDR2 SASEGT. CDR3 nucleotides: TGTGCCAGCAGTCGAGACATGAGCTCCTACAATGAGCAGTTCTTC. Residues: CASSRDMSSYNEQFF.

This clone was seen just once. DNA for the CDR3: TGTGCCAGCAGCTTAGTCCCCGGGGAGCTGTTTTTT. This translates into CASSLVPGELFF. The chain links TRBV11-2 to TRBJ2-2; D ambiguous. The CDR3 runs 12 residues. Trimming stripped 1 base from V and 6 bases from J, with 3 bases between. Germline CDR1 reads SGHAT; CDR2 reads FQNNGV. Supplemented by reference TRBV11-2 and TRBJ2-2, the full variable domain reads EAGVAQSPRYKIIEKRQSVAFWCNPISGHATLYWYQQILGQGPKLLIQFQNNGVVDDSQLPKDRFSAERLKGVDSTLKIQPAKLEDSAVYLCASSLVPGELFFGEGSRLTVL.

The V call is TRBV27, the J call TRBJ2-7; D call uncertain. The germline V and J ends were trimmed by 6 bases and 4 bases, with 10 bases remaining between them. CDR3 length: 12 residues. Germline assignment: CDR1 MNHEY and CDR2 SMNVEV (reference sequence). CDR3 in DNA: TGTGCCAGCAGCCCTCTGGGATACGAGCAGTACTTC. Translation gives CASSPLGYEQYF.

The J gene is TRBJ1-3, the V gene TRBV19; no firm D call. The CDR3 consists of 16 residues. The germline CDR1 and CDR2 sequences are LNHDA and SQIVND (reference sequence). V gave up 6 bases and J gave up 0 bases, with 15 bases separating them. DNA for the CDR3: TGTGCCAGTAGCGGGATTCCAGGCATCTCTGGAAACACCATATATTTT. As protein: CASSGIPGISGNTIYF.

The chain links TRBV5-4 to TRBJ1-2; weak D call: TRBD1 (6 bases). The germline gives CDR1 SGHNT, CDR2 YYREEE (reference sequence). The CDR3 covers 13 residues. V lost 0 bases and J 6 bases, leaving 9 bases between the germline ends. For the CDR3, the DNA is TGTGCCAGCAGCTTGGTGGCAGGGGATGGCTACACCTTC. Translating gives CASSLVAGDGYTF.

CDR3 in amino acids: CASGRTVNTEAFF. The CDR3 DNA follows: TGTGCCAGCGGCCGAACAGTGAACACTGAAGCTTTCTTT. The chain joins TRBV7-8 to TRBJ1-1, with no clear D. V was shortened by 8 bases and J by 0 bases, with 10 bases between the two germline ends. Germline CDR1 is SGHVS and CDR2 is FQNEAQ. This CDR3 spans 13 amino acids.